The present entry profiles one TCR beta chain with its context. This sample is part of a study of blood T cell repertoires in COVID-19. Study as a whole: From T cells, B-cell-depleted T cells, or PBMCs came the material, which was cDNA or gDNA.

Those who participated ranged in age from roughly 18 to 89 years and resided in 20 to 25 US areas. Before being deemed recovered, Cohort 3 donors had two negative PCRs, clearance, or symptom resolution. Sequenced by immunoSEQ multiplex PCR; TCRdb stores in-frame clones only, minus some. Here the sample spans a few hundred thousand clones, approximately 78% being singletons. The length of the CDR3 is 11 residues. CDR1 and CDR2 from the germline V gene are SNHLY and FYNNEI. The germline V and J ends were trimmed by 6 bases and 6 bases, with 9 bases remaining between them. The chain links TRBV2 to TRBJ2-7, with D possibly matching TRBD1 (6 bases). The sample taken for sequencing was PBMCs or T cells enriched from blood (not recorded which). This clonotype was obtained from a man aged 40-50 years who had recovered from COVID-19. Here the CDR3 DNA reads TGTGCCAGCAGAACCAGGGGCGAGCAGTACTTC. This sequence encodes CASRTRGEQYF.